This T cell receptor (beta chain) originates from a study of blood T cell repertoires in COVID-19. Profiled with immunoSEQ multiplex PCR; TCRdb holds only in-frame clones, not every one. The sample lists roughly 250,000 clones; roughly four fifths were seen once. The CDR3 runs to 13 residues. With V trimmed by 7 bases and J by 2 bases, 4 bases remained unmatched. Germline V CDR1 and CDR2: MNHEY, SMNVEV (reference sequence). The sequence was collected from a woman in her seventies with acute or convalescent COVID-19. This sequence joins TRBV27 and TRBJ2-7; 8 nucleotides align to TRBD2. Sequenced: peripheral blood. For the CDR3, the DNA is TGTGCCAGCACCGCGGGGGGCACCTACGAGCAGTACTTC. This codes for CASTAGGTYEQYF.